One and the same sample provided the 4 T cell receptor beta chains below, sequenced in a study of a mutant IDH1 vaccine in newly diagnosed glioma. The time point denotes: week 5, during vaccination. Doses of 300 ug of mutant IDH1 20-mer peptide were given with topical imiquimod. Using immunoSEQ multiplex PCR, the repertoire was profiled, and TCRdb retains in-frame clones only, with some absent. The sample consists of about 58,000 clones, 84% of them appearing once. These receptors have no identified antigens. The material was PBMCs, obtained from a glioma patient whose treatment included an IDH1 peptide vaccine. The receptor source for this set is a woman between 50 and 59 years old with glioma.

The rearrangement joins TRBV28 to TRBJ2-2; 8 positions match TRBD1. The germline V gene encodes CDR1 MDHEN and CDR2 SYDVKM. The trim removed 5 bases at V and 7 bases at J, leaving 12 bases unmatched. CDR3 length: 16 amino acids. The CDR3 loop is CASSPPRTGPGGELFF. The CDR3 DNA sequence: TGTGCCAGCAGTCCCCCCCGGACAGGGCCTGGCGGGGAGCTGTTTTTT. Full variable domain (rest looked up from reference TRBV28 and TRBJ2-2): DVKVTQSSRYLVKRTGEKVFLECVQDMDHENMFWYRQDPGLGLRLIYFSYDVKMKEKGDIPEGYSVSREKKERFSLILESASTNQTSMYLCASSPPRTGPGGELFFGEGSRLTVL.

The V and J genes are TRBV5-1 and TRBJ2-3, with 14 bases fitting TRBD2. The CDR3 consists of 19 residues. CDR1 is SGHRS and CDR2 is YFSETQ in the germline V gene. V trimming: 3 bases; J trimming: 0 bases; junction bases outside the gene matches: 9. CDR3 bases: TGCGCCAGCAGCTGGGCCACAGGACTAGCGGGGGGTAGCACAGATACGCAGTATTTT. Translation: CASSWATGLAGGSTDTQYF.

In its sample, this clone was seen once. J is TRBJ2-7 and V is TRBV28; D gene ambiguous. This CDR3 contains 14 residues. Germline V gene data show CDR1 as MDHEN and CDR2 as SYDVKM. Trimming shortened V by 8 bases and J by 5 bases, and 19 bases separated the two germline ends. CDR3 sequence: CASQTTSQRNEQYF. The CDR3 DNA sequence: TGTGCCAGCCAAACCACATCTCAGAGGAACGAGCAGTACTTC.

The CDR3 region is CASSQERRFTEAFF. The CDR3 DNA reads TGCGCCAGCAGCCAAGAACGGAGATTCACTGAAGCTTTCTTT. The V gene is TRBV4-3, the J gene TRBJ1-1; D gene uncertain. CDR3 length: 14 amino acids. Germline V gives CDR1 LGHNA, CDR2 YSLEER. V lost 0 bases and J lost 4, with 9 bases in between.